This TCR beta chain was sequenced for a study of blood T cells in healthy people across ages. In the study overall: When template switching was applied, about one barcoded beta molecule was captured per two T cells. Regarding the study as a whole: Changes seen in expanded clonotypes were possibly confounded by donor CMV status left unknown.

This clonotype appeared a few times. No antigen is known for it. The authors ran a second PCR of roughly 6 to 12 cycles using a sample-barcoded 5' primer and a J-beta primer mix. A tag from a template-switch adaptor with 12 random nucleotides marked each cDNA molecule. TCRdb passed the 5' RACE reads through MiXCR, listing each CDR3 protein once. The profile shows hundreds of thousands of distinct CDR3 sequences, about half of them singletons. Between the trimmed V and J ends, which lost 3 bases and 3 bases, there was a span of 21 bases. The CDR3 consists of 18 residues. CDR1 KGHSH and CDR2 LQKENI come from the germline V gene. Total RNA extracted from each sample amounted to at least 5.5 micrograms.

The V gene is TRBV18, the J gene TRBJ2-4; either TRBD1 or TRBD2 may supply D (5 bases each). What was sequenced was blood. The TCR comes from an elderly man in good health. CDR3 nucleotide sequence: TGTGCCAGCTCACCCTACGTTTTAGAGGGGTCCCACAAAAACATTCAGTACTTC. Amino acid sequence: CASSPYVLEGSHKNIQYF. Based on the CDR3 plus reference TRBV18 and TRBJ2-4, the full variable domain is NAGVMQNPRHLVRRRGQEARLRCSPMKGHSHVYWYRQLPEEGLKFMVYLQKENIIDESGMPKERFSAEFPKEGPSILRIQQVVRGDSAAYFCASSPYVLEGSHKNIQYFGAGTRLSVL.